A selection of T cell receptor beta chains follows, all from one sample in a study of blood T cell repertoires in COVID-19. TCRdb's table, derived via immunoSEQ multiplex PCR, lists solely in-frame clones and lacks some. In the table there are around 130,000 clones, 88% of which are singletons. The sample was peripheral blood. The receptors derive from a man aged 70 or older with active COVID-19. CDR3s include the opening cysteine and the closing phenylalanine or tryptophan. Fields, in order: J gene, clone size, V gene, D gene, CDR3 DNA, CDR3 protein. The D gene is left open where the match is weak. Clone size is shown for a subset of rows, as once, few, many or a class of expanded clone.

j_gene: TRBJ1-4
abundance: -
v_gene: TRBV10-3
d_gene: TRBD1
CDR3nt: TGTGCCACAAGGGGGGCAGGGGGCAAAAGGAATGAAAAACTGTTTTTT
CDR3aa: CATRGAGGKRNEKLFF

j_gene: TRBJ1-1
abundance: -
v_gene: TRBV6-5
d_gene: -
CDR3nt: TGTGCCAGCAGTTGGGGACACTCGACCACTGAAGCTTTCTTT
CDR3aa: CASSWGHSTTEAFF

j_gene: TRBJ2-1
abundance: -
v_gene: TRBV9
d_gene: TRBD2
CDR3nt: TGTGCCAGCAGCGTAGGTGCGGGAGTAGGAGAGCAGTTCTTC
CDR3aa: CASSVGAGVGEQFF

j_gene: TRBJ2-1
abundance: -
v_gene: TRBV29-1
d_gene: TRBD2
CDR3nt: TGCAGCGTTGACGCTAGCGGGAGACCCTACAATGAGCAGTTCTTC
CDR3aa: CSVDASGRPYNEQFF

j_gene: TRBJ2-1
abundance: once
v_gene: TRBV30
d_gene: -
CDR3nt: TGTGCCTGGCCCCGAGGAGTGTCCTCCTACAATGAGCAGTTCTTC
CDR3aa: CAWPRGVSSYNEQFF

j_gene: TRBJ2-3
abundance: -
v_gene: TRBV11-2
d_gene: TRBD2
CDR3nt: TGTGCCAGCAGCCGACTAGCGGAGAACACAGATACGCAGTATTTT
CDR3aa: CASSRLAENTDTQYF

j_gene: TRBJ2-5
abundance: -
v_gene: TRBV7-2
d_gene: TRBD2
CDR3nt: TGTGCCAGCAGCTTAGCGGCTAGCGGGAGGATACAAGAGACCCAGTACTTC
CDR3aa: CASSLAASGRIQETQYF

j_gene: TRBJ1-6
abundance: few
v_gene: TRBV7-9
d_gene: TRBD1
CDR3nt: TGTGCCAGCAGCTTACAGGGGGCGGATTCACCCCTCCACTTT
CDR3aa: CASSLQGADSPLHF

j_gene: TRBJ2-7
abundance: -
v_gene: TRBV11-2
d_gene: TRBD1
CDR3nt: TGTGCCAGCAGCTCAATCTTGGGACAGTCCTACGAGCAGTACTTC
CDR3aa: CASSSILGQSYEQYF

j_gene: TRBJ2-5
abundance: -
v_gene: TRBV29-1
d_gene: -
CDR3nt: TGCAGTCTCGGACTGAAAGAGACCCAGTACTTC
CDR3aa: CSLGLKETQYF

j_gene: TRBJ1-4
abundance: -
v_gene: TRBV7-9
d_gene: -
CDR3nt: TGTGCCAGCAGCTTTTATAGGAGAACCTTTGGAGAAAAACTGTTTTTT
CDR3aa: CASSFYRRTFGEKLFF

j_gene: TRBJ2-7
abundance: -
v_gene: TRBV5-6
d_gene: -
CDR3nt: TGTGCCAGCAGCTTGGGGGCATTTAGCTCCTACGAGCAGTACTTC
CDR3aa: CASSLGAFSSYEQYF

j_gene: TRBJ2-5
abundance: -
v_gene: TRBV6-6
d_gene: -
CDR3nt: TGTGCCAGCAGTTCCCAGGAGGGGTATGGGGAGACCCAGTACTTC
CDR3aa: CASSSQEGYGETQYF

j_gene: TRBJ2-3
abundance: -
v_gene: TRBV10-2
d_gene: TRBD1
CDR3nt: TGCGCCAGCAGCGGGACAGGGGGCACAGATACGCAGTATTTT
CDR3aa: CASSGTGGTDTQYF

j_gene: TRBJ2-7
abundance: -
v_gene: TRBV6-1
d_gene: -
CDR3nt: TGTGCCAGCAGTGAAGGACAGTTCTACGAGCAGTACTTC
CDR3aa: CASSEGQFYEQYF

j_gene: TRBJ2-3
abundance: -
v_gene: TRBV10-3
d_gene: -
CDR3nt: TGTGCCACACTAGCATCGGGCACAGATACGCAGTATTTT
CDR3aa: CATLASGTDTQYF

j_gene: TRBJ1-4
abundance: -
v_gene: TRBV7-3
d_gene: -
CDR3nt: TGTGCCAGCCCCTTAAGGGCCCAGGAATATGAAAAACTGTTTTTT
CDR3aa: CASPLRAQEYEKLFF

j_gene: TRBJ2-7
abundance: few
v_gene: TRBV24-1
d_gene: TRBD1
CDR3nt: TGTGCCACCAGTGACCCACAGGGGGCCAACGAGCAGTACTTC
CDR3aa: CATSDPQGANEQYF

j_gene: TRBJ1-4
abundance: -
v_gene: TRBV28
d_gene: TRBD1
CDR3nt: TGTGCCAGCAGTGAACAGGGGGCTAATGAAAAACTGTTTTTT
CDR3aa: CASSEQGANEKLFF

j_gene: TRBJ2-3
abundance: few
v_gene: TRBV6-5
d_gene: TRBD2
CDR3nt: TGTGCGGTCCGGGAGGCCGGCACAGATACGCAGTATTTT
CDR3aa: CAVREAGTDTQYF

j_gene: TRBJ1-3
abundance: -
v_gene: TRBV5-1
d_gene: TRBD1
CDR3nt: TGCGCCAGCAGCTTGGCGGGGACAGGAGGAAACACCATATATTTT
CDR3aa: CASSLAGTGGNTIYF

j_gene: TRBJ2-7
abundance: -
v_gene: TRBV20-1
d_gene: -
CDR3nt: TGCAGTGCTATAAGGGGTCGCGAGCAGTACTTC
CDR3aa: CSAIRGREQYF

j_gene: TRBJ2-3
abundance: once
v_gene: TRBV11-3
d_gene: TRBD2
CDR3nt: TGTGCCAGCAGCTTGGGAACTAGCGGGAACACAGATACGCAGTATTTT
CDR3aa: CASSLGTSGNTDTQYF

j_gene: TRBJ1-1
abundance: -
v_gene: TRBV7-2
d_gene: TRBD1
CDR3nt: TGTGCCAGCAGCTTAGTTCCTCAGGGGGTAGGAACTGAAGCTTTCTTT
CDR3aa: CASSLVPQGVGTEAFF

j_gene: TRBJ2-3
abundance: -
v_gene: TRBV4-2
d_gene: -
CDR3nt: TGTGCCAGCAGCCCAACATTCCGGACTGGCGGTGGGCTCACAGATACGCAGTATTTT
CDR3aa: CASSPTFRTGGGLTDTQYF